The rows below give T cell receptor beta chains drawn from one sample of a study of shared clonotypes between healthy human individuals. Assay used: immunoSEQ multiplex PCR; TCRdb lists only in-frame clones, some missing. Counted here are millions of clones, under 95% occurring once; the ten biggest clones make up more than 1.5%. The source material was naive CD8+ T cells from PBMCs. The receptors were sampled from a man younger than 35 in good health. Some clones in this sample may be carry-over from other donors' samples. Each CDR3 is given with its conserved first and last residue. A D gene is named only where the DNA matches it firmly. Clone sizes are given selectively: once, few, many, or a class where the clone is expanded.

v_call	clone_size	cdr3_length	j_call	d_call	cdr3_nt	cdr3_aa
TRBV5-8	NA	13	TRBJ2-7	TRBD1	TGTGCCAGCAGCGCAGGGGGTATCTACGAGCAGTACTTC	CASSAGGIYEQYF
TRBV13	NA	16	TRBJ1-4	TRBD1	TGTGCCAGCAGCATAAGGACAGGGGGTAATAATGAAAAACTGTTTTTT	CASSIRTGGNNEKLFF
TRBV27	NA	15	TRBJ2-7	TRBD1	TGTGCCAGCAGTACACCCCGGACAGGGAGCTACGAGCAGTACTTC	CASSTPRTGSYEQYF
TRBV4-2	NA	18	TRBJ2-3	NA	TGTGCCAGCAGCCAAGTGGGAATCCAAATTAAGACGACAGATACGCAGTATTTT	CASSQVGIQIKTTDTQYF
TRBV14	NA	16	TRBJ2-7	NA	TGTGCCAGCAGCCAAGGTGGCTCAACTAGTTCCTACGAGCAGTACTTC	CASSQGGSTSSYEQYF
TRBV27	NA	13	TRBJ2-7	NA	TGTGCCAGCAGCCTCCGTCGGACCTACGAGCAGTACTTC	CASSLRRTYEQYF
TRBV4-1	once	15	TRBJ2-7	NA	TGCGCCAGCAGCCAAACCAACAGGGAAGGCTACGAGCAGTACTTC	CASSQTNREGYEQYF
TRBV11-3	NA	19	TRBJ2-2	TRBD2	TGTGCCAGCAGCTTAGGAGGTTATGGGACTAGCGGGAGATACGGGGAGCTGTTTTTT	CASSLGGYGTSGRYGELFF
TRBV15	NA	15	TRBJ1-4	NA	TGTGCCACCAGACCTTCAGGACCGTTTAATGAAAAACTGTTTTTT	CATRPSGPFNEKLFF
TRBV7-9	once	13	TRBJ2-7	NA	TGTGCCAGCAGCTCCCGGAACGGGTACGAGCAGTACTTC	CASSSRNGYEQYF
TRBV5-1	NA	11	TRBJ2-5	NA	TGCGCCAGCAGCCAAGAGGAGGCCCAGTACTTC	CASSQEEAQYF
TRBV9	NA	17	TRBJ1-5	NA	TGTGCCAGCAGCGTAGGGGGAGGGTTTGGGGTCAAAGAGCCCCAGCATTTT	CASSVGGGFGVKEPQHF
TRBV14	NA	14	TRBJ2-7	NA	TGTGCCAGCAGCCAAGATAGGCGGGACTACGAGCAGTACTTC	CASSQDRRDYEQYF
TRBV9	NA	16	TRBJ2-7	NA	TGTGCCAGCAGCCCGAGCGCGGGCAGGGGAACCTACGAGCAGTACTTC	CASSPSAGRGTYEQYF
TRBV9	NA	16	TRBJ2-3	TRBD1	TGTGCCAGCAGCGTAGCCGGGACAGGGCTCACAGATACGCAGTATTTT	CASSVAGTGLTDTQYF
TRBV6-5	NA	15	TRBJ2-7	NA	TGTGCCAGCAGTTCCTCCGGGACCAGCTCCTACGAGCAGTACTTC	CASSSSGTSSYEQYF
TRBV30	NA	13	TRBJ1-1	NA	TGTGCCTGGAGTGTGGTCAGCAACACTGAAGCTTTCTTT	CAWSVVSNTEAFF
TRBV5-4	NA	15	TRBJ2-1	NA	TGTGCCAGCAGTTATGAGGGTTACAGAAACAATGAGCAGTTCTTC	CASSYEGYRNNEQFF
TRBV6-1	NA	15	TRBJ2-3	TRBD1	TGTGCCAGCAGTGAAGAGGGACAGGGCACAGATACGCAGTATTTT	CASSEEGQGTDTQYF
TRBV28	NA	16	TRBJ2-1	TRBD2	TGTGCCAGCAGTATTACCACTAGCGGGATCTACAATGAGCAGTTCTTC	CASSITTSGIYNEQFF
TRBV29-1	NA	15	TRBJ2-7	TRBD1	TGCAGCGTCACGCCAATGACAGGGTTTACGTACGAGCAGTACTTC	CSVTPMTGFTYEQYF
TRBV10-3	NA	16	TRBJ2-3	TRBD2	TGTGCCATCAGTGAGTCTCTAGCGGGTAGCACAGATACGCAGTATTTT	CAISESLAGSTDTQYF
TRBV7-2	NA	13	TRBJ2-1	NA	TGTGCCAGCAGCTTACTCAGAGACAATGAGCAGTTCTTC	CASSLLRDNEQFF
TRBV14	NA	15	TRBJ1-2	NA	TGTGCCAGCAGCCAAGACCGGGACCCTGGACGTGGCTACACCTTC	CASSQDRDPGRGYTF